Below are 10 T cell receptor beta chains sequenced from a single sample in a study of shared clonotypes between healthy human individuals. TCRdb keeps only in-frame clones here, not all; method: immunoSEQ multiplex PCR. This table holds about 460,000 clones, about 74% found once. Sequencing input: PBMCs. The receptors were sampled from a woman aged 40 to 50 in good health. Some clones in this sample may be carry-over from other donors' samples.

V and J are TRBV28 and TRBJ2-1; the D gene is possibly TRBD1 (5 bases). Germline V lookup: CDR1 MDHEN, CDR2 SYDVKM. The ends were cut back, 4 bases at V and 5 bases at J, with 18 bases in the middle. The CDR3 runs to 16 residues. In DNA form, the CDR3 reads TGTGCCAGCAGTTCTAACCGACAGTACATCGACAATGAGCAGTTCTTC. It yields the protein CASSSNRQYIDNEQFF.

J is TRBJ1-6 and V is TRBV7-2, with 7 bases matching TRBD1. This CDR3 is 14 amino acids long. Trimming cost V 5 bases and J 7 bases; bases outside gene matches: 5. Germline assignment: CDR1 SGHTA and CDR2 FQGNSA. The CDR3 is CASSLQGWNSPLHF. The CDR3 region has the DNA TGTGCCAGCAGCCTACAGGGGTGGAATTCACCCCTCCACTTT.

The rearrangement joins TRBV28 to TRBJ2-1, with 15 bases aligning to TRBD2. The CDR3 contains 16 residues. The germline CDR1 and CDR2 sequences are MDHEN and SYDVKM. The V and J ends lost 8 bases and 0 bases, in that order; junction bases with no gene match: 2. CDR3 region: CASRGLAGGSYNEQFF. Written as DNA, the CDR3 is TGTGCCAGCCGGGGACTAGCGGGGGGCTCCTACAATGAGCAGTTCTTC.

Worth noting for this clone: With a much larger clone just one base away, this may be a read error. The genes are TRBV7-2 and TRBJ1-4; maybe TRBD1 (6 bases). Germline V gene lookup returns CDR1 SGHTA and CDR2 FQGNSA. The CDR3 runs to 15 residues. The chain's CDR3 is CASSSSGAANEKPFF. DNA of the CDR3: TGTGCCAGCAGCTCTTCAGGGGCGGCTAATGAAAAACCGTTTTTT.

This chain links TRBV28 with TRBJ2-7; D not certain. The CDR3 has 12 amino acids. Trimming pared 4 bases from V and 3 bases from J, leaving 7 bases between. CDR1 is MDHEN, CDR2 SYDVKM, per germline. CDR3 coding DNA: TGTGCCAGCAGTTACAACCACTACGAGCAGTACTTC. This translates into CASSYNHYEQYF.

V and J are TRBV5-1 and TRBJ2-1, with TRBD2 matching over 9 bases. Trimming took 0 bases from V and 4 from J; bases not matched to a gene: 2. This CDR3 is 15 amino acids long. The germline V gene encodes CDR1 SGHRS and CDR2 YFSETQ. In DNA form, the CDR3 reads TGCGCCAGCAGCTTGGTTCTAGCGGGGTACAATGAGCAGTTCTTC. This sequence encodes CASSLVLAGYNEQFF.

This chain uses TRBV7-8 with TRBJ2-3; 11 bases map to TRBD2. This CDR3 comprises 15 residues. Germline V gives CDR1 SGHVS, CDR2 FQNEAQ. With V trimmed by 5 bases and J by 6 bases, 7 bases remained unmatched. The CDR3 nucleotides read TGTGCCAGCAGCCTCATAGCGGGAGGGGGTGATACGCAGTATTTT. It codes for CASSLIAGGGDTQYF.

This clone has only one observation. For the CDR3, the DNA is TGCGCCAGCAGCCCGGCTCGGTACGAGCAGTACTTC. It is translated as CASSPARYEQYF. The gene calls are TRBV5-1 and TRBJ2-7, with D unresolved. The CDR3 extends over 12 amino acids. V was trimmed by 4 bases and J by 4 bases, leaving 9 bases between them. CDR1 and CDR2 from the germline V gene are SGHRS and YFSETQ.

This clone was detected a few times. Since a much larger clone is just one base distant, this may be a read error. CDR3 DNA: TGTGCCAGTAGTATGGCCCTAGCGGGAGGGCATAGCGACAATGAGCGGTTCTTC. This encodes CASSMALAGGHSDNERFF. The rearrangement joins TRBV19 to TRBJ2-1; 12 nucleotides agree with TRBD2. Looked up from germline, CDR1 is LNHDA and CDR2 is SQIVND (reference sequence). The CDR3 contains 18 residues.

CDR3 residues: CANRQGNTEAFF. CDR3 bases: TGTGCCAACCGGCAGGGAAACACTGAAGCTTTCTTT. V usage is TRBV6-9 and J usage is TRBJ1-1, with D possibly being TRBD1 (5 bases). Trimming left V 10 bases short and J 2 bases short, with 11 bases between. In germline, CDR1 is MNHGY, CDR2 SVAAGI. This CDR3 comprises 12 residues.